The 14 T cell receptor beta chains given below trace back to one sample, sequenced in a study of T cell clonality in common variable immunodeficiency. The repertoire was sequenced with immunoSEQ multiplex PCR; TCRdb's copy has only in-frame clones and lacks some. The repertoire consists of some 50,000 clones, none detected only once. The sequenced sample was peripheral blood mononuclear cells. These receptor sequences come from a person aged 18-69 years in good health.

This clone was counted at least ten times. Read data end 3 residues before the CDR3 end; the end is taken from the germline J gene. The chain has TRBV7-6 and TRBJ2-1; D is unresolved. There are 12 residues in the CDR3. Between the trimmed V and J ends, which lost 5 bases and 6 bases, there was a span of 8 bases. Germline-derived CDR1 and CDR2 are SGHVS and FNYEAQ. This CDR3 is CASSSLSNEQFF. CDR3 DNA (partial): TGTGCCAGCAGCAGCCTTAGCAATGAG.

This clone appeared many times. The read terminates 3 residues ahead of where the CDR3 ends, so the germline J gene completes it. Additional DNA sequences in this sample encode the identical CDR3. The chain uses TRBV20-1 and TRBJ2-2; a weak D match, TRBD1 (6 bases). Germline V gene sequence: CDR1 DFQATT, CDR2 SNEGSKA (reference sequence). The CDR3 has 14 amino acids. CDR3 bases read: TGCAGTGCTAGAGACACAGGGAAACAGGTTGAG. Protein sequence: CSARDTGKQVE. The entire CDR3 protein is CSARDTGKQVELFF.

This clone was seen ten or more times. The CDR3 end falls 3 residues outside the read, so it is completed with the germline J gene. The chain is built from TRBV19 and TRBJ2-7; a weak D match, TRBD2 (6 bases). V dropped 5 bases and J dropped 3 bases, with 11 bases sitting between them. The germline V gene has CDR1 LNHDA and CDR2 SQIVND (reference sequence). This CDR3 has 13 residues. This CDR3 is CASSSGGLYEQYF. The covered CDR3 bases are TGTGCCAGTAGTTCCGGGGGTCTCTACGAG. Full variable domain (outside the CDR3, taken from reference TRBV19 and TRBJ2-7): DGGITQSPKYLFRKEGQNVTLSCEQNLNHDAMYWYRQDPGQGLRLIYYSQIVNDFQKGDIAEGYSVSREKKESFPLTVTSAQKNPTAFYLCASSSGGLYEQYFGPGTRLTVT.

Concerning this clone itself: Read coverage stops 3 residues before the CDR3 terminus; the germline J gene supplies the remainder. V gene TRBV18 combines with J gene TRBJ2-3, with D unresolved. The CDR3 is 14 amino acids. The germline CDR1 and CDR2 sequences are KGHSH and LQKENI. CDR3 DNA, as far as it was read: TGTGCCAGCTCATCCGCCGAACTAAATCAGCCG. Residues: CASSSAELNQP. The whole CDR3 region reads CASSSAELNQPQYF. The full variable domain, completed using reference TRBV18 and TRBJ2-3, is NAGVMQNPRHLVRRRGQEARLRCSPMKGHSHVYWYRQLPEEGLKFMVYLQKENIIDESGMPKERFSAEFPKEGPSILRIQQVVRGDSAAYFCASSSAELNQPQYFGPGTRLTVL.

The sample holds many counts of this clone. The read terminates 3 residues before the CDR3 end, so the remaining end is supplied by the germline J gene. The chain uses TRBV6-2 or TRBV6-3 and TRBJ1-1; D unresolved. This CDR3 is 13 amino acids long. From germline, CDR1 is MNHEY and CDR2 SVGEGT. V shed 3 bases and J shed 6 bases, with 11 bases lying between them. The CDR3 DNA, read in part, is TGTGCCAGCAGTTATCGAGGCGGAGCTGAA. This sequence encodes CASSYRGGAE. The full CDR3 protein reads CASSYRGGAEAFF.

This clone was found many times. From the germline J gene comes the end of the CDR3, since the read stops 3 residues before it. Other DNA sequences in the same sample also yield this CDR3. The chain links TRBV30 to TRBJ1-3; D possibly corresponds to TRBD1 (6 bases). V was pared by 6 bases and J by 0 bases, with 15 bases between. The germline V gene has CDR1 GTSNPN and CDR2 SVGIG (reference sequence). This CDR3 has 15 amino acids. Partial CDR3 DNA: TGTGCCTGCCCTAGTCAGGGGAACTCTGGAAACACC. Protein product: CACPSQGNSGNT. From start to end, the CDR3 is CACPSQGNSGNTIYF.

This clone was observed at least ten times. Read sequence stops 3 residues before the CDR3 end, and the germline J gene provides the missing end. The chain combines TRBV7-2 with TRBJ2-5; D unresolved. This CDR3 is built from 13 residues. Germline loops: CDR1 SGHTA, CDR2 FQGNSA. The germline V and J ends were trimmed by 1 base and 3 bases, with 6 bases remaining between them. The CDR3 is CASSLGQKETQYF. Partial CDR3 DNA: TGTGCCAGCAGCTTAGGGCAGAAAGAGACC.

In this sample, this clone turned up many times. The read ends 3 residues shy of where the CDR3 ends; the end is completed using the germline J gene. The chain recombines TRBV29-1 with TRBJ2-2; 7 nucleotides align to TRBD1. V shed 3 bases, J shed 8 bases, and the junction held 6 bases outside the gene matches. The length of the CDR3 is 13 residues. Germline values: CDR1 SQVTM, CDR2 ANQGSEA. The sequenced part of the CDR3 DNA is TGCAGCGTTGATCCCAGGGGGATGGGGGAG. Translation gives CSVDPRGMGE. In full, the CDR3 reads CSVDPRGMGELFF.

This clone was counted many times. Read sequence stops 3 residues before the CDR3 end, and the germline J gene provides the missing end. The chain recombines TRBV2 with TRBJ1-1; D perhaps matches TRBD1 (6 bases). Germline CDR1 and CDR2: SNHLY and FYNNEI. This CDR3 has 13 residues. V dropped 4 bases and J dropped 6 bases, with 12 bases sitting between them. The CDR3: CASSGGTPPEAFF. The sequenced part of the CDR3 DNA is TGTGCCAGCAGTGGGGGGACACCACCTGAA.

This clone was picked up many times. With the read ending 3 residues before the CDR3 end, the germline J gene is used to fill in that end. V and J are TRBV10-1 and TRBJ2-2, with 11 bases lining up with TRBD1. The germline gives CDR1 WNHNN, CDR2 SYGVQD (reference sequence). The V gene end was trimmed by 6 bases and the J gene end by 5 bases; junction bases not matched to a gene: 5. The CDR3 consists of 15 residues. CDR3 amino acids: CASSRGTGGTGELFF. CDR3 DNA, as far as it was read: TGCGCCAGCAGCCGTGGGACAGGGGGTACCGGGGAG.

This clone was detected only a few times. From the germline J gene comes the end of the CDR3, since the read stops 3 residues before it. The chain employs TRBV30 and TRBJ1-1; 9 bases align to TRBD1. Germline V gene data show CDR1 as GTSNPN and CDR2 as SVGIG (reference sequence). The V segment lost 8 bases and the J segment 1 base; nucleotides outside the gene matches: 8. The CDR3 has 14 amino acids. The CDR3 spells CASWTGVTNTEAFF. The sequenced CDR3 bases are TGTGCCAGTTGGACAGGGGTCACGAACACTGAA.

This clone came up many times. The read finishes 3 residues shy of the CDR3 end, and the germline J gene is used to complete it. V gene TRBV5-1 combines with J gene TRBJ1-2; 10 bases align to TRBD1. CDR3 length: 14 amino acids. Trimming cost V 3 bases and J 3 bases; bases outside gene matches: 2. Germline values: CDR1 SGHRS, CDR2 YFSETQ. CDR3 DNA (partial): TGCGCCAGCAGCTCCGGGACAGGGGACTATGGC. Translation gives CASSSGTGDYG. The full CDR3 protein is CASSSGTGDYGYTF.

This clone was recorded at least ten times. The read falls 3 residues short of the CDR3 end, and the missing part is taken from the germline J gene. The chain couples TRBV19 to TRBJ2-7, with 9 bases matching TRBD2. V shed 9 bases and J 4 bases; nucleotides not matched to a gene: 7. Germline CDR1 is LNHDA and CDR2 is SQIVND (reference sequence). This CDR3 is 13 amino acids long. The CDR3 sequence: CASSSGGWYEQYF. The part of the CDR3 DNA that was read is TGTGCCAGCTCCAGCGGGGGGTGGTACGAG.

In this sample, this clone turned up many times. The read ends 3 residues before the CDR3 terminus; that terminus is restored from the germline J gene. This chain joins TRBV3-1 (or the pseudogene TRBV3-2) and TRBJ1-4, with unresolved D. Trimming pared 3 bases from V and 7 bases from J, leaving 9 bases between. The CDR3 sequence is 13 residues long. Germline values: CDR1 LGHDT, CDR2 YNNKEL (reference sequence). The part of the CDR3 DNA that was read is TGTGCCAGCAGCCAGGGAGCGGGTGAAAAA. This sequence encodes CASSQGAGEK. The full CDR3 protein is CASSQGAGEKLFF.